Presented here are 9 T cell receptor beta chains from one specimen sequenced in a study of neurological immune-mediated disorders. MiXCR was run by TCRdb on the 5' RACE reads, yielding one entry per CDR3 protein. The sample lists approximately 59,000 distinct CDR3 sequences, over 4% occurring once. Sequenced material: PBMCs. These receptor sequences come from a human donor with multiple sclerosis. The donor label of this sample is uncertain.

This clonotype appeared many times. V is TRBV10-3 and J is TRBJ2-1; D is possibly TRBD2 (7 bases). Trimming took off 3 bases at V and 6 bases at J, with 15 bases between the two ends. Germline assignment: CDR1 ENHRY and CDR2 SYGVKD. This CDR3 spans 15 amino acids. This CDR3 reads CAISEGGGRSNEQFF. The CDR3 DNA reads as TGTGCCATCAGTGAAGGGGGGGGCCGAAGCAATGAGCAGTTCTTC.

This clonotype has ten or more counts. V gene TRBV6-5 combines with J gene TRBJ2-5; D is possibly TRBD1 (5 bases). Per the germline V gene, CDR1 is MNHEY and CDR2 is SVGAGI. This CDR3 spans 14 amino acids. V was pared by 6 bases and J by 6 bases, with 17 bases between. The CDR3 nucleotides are TGTGCCAGCAGCAGCCCTCACAGGAGACAGACCCAGTACTTC. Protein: CASSSPHRRQTQYF.

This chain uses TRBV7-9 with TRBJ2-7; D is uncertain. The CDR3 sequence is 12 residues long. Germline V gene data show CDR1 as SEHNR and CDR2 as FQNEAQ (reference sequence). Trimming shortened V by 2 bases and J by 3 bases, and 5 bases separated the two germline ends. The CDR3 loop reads CASSLTYYEQYF. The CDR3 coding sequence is TGTGCCAGCAGCTTAACTTACTACGAGCAGTACTTC.

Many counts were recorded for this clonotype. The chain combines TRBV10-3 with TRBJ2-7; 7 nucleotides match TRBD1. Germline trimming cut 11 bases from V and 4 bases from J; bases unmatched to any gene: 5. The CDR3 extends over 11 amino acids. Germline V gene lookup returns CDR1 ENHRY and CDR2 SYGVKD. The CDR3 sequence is CAVRDRYEQYF. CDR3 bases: TGTGCCGTCCGGGACAGATACGAGCAGTACTTC.

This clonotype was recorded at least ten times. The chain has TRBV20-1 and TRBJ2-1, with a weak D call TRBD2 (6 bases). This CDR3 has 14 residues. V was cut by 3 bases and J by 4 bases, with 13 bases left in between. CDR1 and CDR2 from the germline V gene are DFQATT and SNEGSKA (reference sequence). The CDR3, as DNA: TGCAGTGCTAGTTACGGGACTTCTTACAATGAGCAGTTCTTC. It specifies CSASYGTSYNEQFF.

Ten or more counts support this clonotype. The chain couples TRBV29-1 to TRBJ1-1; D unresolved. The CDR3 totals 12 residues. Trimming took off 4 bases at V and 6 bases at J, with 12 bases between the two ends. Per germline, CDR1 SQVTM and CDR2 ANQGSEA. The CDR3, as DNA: TGCAGCGTTGGCAGGCTAGGCGCTGAAGCTTTCTTT. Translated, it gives CSVGRLGAEAFF.

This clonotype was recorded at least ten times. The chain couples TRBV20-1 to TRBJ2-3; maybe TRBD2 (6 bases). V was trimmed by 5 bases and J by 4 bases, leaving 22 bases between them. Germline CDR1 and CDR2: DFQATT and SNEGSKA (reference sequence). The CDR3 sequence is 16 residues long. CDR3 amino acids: CSAFTSEGRLADTQYF. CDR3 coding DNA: TGCAGTGCTTTTACTAGTGAGGGGAGACTAGCAGATACGCAGTATTTT.

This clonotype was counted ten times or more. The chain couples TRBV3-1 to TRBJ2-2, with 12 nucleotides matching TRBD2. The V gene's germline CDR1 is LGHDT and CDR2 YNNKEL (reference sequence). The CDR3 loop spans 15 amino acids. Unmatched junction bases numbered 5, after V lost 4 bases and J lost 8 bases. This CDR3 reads CASSPRTSGAGELFF. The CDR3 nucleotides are TGTGCCAGCAGCCCCCGGACTAGCGGGGCTGGGGAGCTGTTTTTT.

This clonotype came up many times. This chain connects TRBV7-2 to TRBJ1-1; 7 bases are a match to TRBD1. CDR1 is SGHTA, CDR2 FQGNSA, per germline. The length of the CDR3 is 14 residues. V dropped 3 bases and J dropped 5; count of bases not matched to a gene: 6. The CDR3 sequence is CASSLAGGSTEAFF. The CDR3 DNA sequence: TGTGCCAGCAGCTTGGCAGGGGGATCAACTGAAGCTTTCTTT.